This T cell receptor beta chain was found in a study of prognosis after radiotherapy for stage I lung cancer. The authors amplified TCR beta CDR3 from genomic DNA using two-round multiplex PCR. For every TRBV and TRBJ gene, a specific primer was used in first-round PCR. TCRdb redid the calling of the multiplex PCR reads with MiXCR, one entry per CDR3 protein. Of fewer than 40,000 distinct CDR3 sequences in the sample, approximately 46% were seen once. The CDR3 covers 12 residues. From germline, CDR1 is MNHNS and CDR2 SASEGT. The V end was cut by 6 bases, the J end by 8 bases, with 13 bases between. The origin of this receptor is a donor over 45 with non-small cell lung cancer. Sequencing used PBMCs, obtained before or after stereotactic body radiation therapy (not recorded which). The V gene is TRBV6-1, the J gene TRBJ1-2, with a possible D match to TRBD1 (5 bases). DNA for the CDR3: TGTGCCAGCAGCCCGGGGGGAGGAGGCTACACCTTC. Translated, it gives CASSPGGGGYTF.